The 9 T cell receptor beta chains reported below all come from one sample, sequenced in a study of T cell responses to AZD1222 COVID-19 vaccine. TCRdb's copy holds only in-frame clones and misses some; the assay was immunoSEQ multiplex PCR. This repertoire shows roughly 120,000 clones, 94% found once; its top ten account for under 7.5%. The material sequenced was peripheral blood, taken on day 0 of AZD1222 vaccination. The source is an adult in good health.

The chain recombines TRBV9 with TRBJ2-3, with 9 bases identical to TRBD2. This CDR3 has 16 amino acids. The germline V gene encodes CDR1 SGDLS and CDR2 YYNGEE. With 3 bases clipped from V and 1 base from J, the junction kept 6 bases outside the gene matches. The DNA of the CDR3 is TGTGCCAGCAGCGAAACTAGCGGGCAAGGCACAGATACGCAGTATTTT. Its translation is CASSETSGQGTDTQYF.

This chain's CDR3 is CASSPSAGQGARFSNSPLHF. The CDR3 DNA sequence: TGTGCCAGCAGCCCCTCGGCCGGACAGGGGGCGCGGTTCTCTAATTCACCCCTCCACTTT. J is TRBJ1-6 and V is TRBV7-6; TRBD1 matches 11 bases. Unmatched junction bases numbered 18, after V lost 5 bases and J lost 6 bases. The CDR3 is made up of 20 amino acids. CDR1 SGHVS and CDR2 FNYEAQ come from the germline V gene.

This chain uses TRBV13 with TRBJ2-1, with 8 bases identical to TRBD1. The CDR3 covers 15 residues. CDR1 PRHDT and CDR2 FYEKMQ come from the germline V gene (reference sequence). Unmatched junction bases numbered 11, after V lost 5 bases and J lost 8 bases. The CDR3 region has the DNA TGTGCCAGCAGCGGCCGAGACAGGGGTGAGGATGAGCAGTTCTTC. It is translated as CASSGRDRGEDEQFF.

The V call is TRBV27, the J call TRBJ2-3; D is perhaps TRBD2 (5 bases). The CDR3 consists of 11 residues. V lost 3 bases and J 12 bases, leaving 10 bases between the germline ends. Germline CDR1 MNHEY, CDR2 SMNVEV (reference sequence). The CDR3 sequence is CASSFFGIQYF. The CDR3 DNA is TGTGCCAGCAGTTTTTTCGGGATCCAGTATTTT.

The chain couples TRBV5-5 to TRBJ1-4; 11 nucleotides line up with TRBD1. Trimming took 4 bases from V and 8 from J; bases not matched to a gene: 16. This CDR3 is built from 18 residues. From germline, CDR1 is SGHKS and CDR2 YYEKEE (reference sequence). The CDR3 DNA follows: TGTGCCAGCAGCCCGATCATGGACAGGGGGCGCGAGAGGGAAAAACTGTTTTTT. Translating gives CASSPIMDRGREREKLFF.

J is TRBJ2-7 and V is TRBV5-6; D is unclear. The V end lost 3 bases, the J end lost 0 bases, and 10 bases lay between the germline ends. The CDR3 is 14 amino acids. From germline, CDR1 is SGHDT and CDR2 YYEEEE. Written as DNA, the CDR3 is TGTGCCAGCAGCTCGCCTCCGAACTCCTACGAGCAGTACTTC. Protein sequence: CASSSPPNSYEQYF. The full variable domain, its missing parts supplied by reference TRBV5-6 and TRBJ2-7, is DAGVTQSPTHLIKTRGQQVTLRCSPKSGHDTVSWYQQALGQGPQFIFQYYEEEERQRGNFPDRFSGHQFPNYSSELNVNALLLGDSALYLCASSSPPNSYEQYFGPGTRLTVT.

Here the CDR3 reads CASSVGGRLVSEANVLTF. The CDR3 bases are TGTGCCAGCAGCGTAGGTGGCAGGTTGGTCTCGGAGGCCAACGTCCTGACTTTC. The chain is built from TRBV9 and TRBJ2-6; D remains ambiguous. The CDR3 sequence is 18 residues long. The ends were cut back, 0 bases at V and 6 bases at J, with 19 bases in the middle. The germline V gene has CDR1 SGDLS and CDR2 YYNGEE.

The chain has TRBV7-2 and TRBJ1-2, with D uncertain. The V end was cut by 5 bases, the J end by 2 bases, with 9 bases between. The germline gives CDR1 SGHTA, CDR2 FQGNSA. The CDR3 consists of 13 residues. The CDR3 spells CASSLNVNYGYTF. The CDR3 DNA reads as TGTGCCAGCAGCCTTAACGTGAACTATGGCTACACCTTC.

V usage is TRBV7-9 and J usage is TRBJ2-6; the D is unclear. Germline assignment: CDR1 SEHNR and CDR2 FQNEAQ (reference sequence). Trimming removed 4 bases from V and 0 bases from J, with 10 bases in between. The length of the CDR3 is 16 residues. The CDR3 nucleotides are TGTGCCAGCAGCTATCCAGACAACTCTGGGGCCAACGTCCTGACTTTC. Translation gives CASSYPDNSGANVLTF.